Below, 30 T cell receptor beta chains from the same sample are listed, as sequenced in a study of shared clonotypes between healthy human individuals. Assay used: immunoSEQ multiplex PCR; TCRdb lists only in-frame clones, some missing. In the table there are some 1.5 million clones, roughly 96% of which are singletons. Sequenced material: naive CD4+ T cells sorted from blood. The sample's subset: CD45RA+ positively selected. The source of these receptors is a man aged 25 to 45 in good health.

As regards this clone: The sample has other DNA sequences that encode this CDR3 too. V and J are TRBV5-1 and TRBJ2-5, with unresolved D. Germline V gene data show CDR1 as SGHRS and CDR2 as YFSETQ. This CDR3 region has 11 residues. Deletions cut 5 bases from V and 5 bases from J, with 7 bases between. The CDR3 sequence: CASSLYETQYF. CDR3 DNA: TGCGCCAGCAGTTTGTACGAGACCCAGTACTTC.

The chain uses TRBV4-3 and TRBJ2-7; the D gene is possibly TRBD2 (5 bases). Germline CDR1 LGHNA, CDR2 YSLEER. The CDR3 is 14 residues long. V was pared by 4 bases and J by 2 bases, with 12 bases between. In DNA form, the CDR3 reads TGCGCCAGCAGCCCCCGGACTCCAGCCTACGAGCAGTACTTC. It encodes CASSPRTPAYEQYF.

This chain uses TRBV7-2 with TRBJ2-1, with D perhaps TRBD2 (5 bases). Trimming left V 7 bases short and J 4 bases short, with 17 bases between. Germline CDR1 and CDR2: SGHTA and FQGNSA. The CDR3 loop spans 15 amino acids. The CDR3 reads CASTPEAAPYNEQFF. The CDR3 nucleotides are TGTGCCAGCACCCCGGAGGCCGCTCCATACAATGAGCAGTTCTTC.

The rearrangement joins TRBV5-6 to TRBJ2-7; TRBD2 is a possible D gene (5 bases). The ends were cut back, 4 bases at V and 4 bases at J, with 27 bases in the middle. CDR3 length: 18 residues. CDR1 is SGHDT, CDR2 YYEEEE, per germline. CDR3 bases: TGTGCCAGCAGCCGCTCCGGGGATGGCCGCCTTCCCCGATACGAGCAGTACTTC. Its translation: CASSRSGDGRLPRYEQYF.

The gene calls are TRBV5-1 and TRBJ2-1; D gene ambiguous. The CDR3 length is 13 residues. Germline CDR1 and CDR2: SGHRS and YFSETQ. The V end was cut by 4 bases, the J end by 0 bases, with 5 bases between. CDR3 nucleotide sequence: TGCGCCAGCAGCCAAAGCTCCTACAATGAGCAGTTCTTC. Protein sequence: CASSQSSYNEQFF.

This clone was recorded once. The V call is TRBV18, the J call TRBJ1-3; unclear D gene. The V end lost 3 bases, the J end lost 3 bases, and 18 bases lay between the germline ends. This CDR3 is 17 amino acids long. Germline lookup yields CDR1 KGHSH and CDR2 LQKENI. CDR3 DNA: TGTGCCAGCTCACCGCTAACAGCGACTCGGGGTGGAAACACCATATATTTT. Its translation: CASSPLTATRGGNTIYF.

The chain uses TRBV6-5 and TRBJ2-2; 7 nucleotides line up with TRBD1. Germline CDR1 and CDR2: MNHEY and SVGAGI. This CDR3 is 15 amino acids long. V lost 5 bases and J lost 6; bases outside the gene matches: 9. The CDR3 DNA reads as TGTGCCAGCAGTAGACAGGGCGCAGTGGCCGGGGAGCTGTTTTTT. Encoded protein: CASSRQGAVAGELFF.

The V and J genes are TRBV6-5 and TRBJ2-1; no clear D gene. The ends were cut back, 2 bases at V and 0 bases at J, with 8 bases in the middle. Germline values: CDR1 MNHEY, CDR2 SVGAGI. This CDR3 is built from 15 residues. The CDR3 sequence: CASSYVADSYNEQFF. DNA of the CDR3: TGTGCCAGCAGTTACGTGGCGGACTCCTACAATGAGCAGTTCTTC.

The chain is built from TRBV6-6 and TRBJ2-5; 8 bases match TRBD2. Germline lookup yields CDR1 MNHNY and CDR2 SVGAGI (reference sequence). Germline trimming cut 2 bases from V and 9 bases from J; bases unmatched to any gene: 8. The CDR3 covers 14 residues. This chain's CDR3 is CASSYTSGTPAQYF. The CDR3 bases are TGTGCCAGCAGTTACACTAGCGGTACGCCGGCCCAGTACTTC.

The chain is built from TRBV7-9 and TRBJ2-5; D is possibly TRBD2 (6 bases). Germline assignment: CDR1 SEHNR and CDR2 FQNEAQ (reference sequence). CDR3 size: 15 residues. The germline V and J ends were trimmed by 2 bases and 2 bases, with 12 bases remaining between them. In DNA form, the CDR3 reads TGTGCCAGCAGCTTACCGGGGGAGGCACAAGAGACCCAGTACTTC. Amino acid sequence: CASSLPGEAQETQYF. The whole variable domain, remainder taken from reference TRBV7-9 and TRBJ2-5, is DTGVSQNPRHKITKRGQNVTFRCDPISEHNRLYWYRQTLGQGPEFLTYFQNEAQLEKSRLLSDRFSAERPKGSFSTLEIQRTEQGDSAMYLCASSLPGEAQETQYFGPGTRLLVL.

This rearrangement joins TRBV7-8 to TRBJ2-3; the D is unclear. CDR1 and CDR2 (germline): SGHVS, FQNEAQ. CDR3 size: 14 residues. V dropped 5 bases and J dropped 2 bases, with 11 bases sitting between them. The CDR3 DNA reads TGTGCCAGCAGCCCGACGGAGACCACAGATACGCAGTATTTT. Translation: CASSPTETTDTQYF.

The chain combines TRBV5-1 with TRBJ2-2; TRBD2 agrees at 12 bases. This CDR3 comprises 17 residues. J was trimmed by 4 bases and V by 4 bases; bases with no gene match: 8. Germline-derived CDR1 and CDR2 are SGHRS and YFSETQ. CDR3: CASSGASGRAGTGELFF. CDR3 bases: TGCGCCAGCAGCGGCGCTAGCGGGAGGGCGGGCACCGGGGAGCTGTTTTTT.

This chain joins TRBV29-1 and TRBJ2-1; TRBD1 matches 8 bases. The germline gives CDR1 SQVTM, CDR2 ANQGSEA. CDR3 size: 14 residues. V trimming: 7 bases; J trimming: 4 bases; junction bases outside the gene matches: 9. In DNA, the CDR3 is TGCAGCGCTGCAGGGGGCGAATCGTACAATGAGCAGTTCTTC. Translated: CSAAGGESYNEQFF.

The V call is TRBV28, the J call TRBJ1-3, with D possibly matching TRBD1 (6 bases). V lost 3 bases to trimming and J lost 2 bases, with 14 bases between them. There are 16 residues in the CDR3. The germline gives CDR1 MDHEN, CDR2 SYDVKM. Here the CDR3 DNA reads TGTGCCAGCAGTTTCCAAGACAGGAGACCTGGAAACACCATATATTTT. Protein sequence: CASSFQDRRPGNTIYF.

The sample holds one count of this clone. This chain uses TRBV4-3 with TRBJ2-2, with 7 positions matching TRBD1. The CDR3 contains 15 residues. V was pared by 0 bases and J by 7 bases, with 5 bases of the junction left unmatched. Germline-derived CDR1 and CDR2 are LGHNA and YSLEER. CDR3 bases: TGCGCCAGCAGCCAAGAATACAGGGGTATCGGGGAGCTGTTTTTT. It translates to CASSQEYRGIGELFF.

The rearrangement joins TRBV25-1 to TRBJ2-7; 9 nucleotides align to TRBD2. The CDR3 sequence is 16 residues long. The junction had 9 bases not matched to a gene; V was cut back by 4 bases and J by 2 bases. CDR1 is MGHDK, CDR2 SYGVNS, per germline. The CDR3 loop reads CASSAPTSGSAYEQYF. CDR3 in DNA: TGTGCCAGCAGTGCGCCCACTAGCGGGTCTGCCTACGAGCAGTACTTC.

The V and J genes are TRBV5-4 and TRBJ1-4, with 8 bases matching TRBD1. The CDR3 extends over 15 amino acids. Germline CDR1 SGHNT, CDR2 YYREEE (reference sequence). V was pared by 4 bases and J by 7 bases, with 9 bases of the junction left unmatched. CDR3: CASSPGQGRSEKLFF. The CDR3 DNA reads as TGTGCCAGCAGCCCAGGACAGGGAAGGTCTGAAAAACTGTTTTTT.

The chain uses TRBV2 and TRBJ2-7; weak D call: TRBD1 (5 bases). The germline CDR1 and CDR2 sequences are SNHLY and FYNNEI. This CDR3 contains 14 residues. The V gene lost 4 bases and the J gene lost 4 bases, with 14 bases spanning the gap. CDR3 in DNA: TGTGCCAGCAGTGGTGTCAGGGCCCATTACGAGCAGTACTTC. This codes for CASSGVRAHYEQYF.

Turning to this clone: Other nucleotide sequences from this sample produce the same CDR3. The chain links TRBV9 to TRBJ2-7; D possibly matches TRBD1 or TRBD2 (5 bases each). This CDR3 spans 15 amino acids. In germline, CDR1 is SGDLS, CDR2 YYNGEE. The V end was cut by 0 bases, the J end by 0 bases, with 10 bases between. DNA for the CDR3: TGTGCCAGCAGCGTAGAACCAGGGAGCTCCTACGAGCAGTACTTC. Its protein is CASSVEPGSSYEQYF.

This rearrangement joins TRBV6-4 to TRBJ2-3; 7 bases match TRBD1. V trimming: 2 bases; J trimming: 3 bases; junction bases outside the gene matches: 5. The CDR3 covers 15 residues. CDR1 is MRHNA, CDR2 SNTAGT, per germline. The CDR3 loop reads CASSDQGGRTDTQYF. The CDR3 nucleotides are TGTGCCAGCAGTGACCAAGGGGGCCGGACAGATACGCAGTATTTT.

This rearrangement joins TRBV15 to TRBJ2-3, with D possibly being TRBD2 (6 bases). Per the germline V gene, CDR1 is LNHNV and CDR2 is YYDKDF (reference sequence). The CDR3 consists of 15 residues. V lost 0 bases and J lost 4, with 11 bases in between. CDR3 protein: CATSRDGSGADTQYF. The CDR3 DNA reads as TGTGCCACCAGCAGAGACGGGAGTGGGGCAGATACGCAGTATTTT. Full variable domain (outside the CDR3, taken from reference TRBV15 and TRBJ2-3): DAMVIQNPRYQVTQFGKPVTLSCSQTLNHNVMYWYQQKSSQAPKLLFHYYDKDFNNEADTPDNFQSRRPNTSFCFLDIRSPGLGDTAMYLCATSRDGSGADTQYFGPGTRLTVL.

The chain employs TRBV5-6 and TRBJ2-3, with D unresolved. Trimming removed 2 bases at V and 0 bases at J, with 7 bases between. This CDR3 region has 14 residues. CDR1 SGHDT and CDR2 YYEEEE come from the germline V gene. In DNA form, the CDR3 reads TGTGCCAGCAGCTTCCAGGAAAGCACAGATACGCAGTATTTT. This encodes CASSFQESTDTQYF.

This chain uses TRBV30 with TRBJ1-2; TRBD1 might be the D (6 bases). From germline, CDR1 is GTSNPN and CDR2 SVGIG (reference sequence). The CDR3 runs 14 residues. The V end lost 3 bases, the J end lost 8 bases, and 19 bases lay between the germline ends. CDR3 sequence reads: CAWRYTPGQLGYTF. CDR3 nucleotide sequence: TGTGCCTGGAGATACACCCCCGGACAGTTGGGCTACACCTTC.

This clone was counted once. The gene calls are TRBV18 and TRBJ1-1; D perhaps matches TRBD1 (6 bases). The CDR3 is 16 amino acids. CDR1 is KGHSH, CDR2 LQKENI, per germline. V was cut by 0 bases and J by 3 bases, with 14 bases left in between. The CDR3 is CASSPPQGRLDTEAFF. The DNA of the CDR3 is TGTGCCAGCTCACCACCCCAGGGGCGGTTGGACACTGAAGCTTTCTTT. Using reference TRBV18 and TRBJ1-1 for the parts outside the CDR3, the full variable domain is NAGVMQNPRHLVRRRGQEARLRCSPMKGHSHVYWYRQLPEEGLKFMVYLQKENIIDESGMPKERFSAEFPKEGPSILRIQQVVRGDSAAYFCASSPPQGRLDTEAFFGQGTRLTVV.

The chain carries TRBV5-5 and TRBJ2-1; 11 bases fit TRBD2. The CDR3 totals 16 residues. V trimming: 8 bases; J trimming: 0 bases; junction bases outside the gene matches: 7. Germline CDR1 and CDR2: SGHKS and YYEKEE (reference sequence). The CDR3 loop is CASVSGRGSSYNEQFF. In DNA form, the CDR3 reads TGTGCCAGTGTTAGCGGGAGGGGCAGCTCCTACAATGAGCAGTTCTTC.

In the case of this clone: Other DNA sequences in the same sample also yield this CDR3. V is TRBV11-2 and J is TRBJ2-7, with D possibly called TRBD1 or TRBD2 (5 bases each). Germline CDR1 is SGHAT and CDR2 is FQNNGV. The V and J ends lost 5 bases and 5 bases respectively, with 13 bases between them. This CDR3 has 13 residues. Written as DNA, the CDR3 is TGTGCCAGCAGCCCCGACAGAGGGGACGAGCAGTACTTC. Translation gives CASSPDRGDEQYF.

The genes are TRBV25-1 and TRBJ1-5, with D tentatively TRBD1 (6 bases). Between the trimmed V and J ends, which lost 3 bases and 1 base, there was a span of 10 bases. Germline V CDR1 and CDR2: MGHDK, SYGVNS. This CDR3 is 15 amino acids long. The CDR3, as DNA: TGTGCCAGCAGTGATGCAGGGGCGAGCAATCAGCCCCAGCATTTT. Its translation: CASSDAGASNQPQHF.

The CDR3 is CASSLTGQGGTGELFF. The CDR3 bases are TGTGCCAGCAGCTTAACGGGACAGGGTGGGACCGGGGAGCTGTTTTTT. This chain uses TRBV7-2 with TRBJ2-2; 9 bases agree with TRBD1. V lost 2 bases and J lost 5; bases outside the gene matches: 6. There are 16 residues in the CDR3. From germline, CDR1 is SGHTA and CDR2 FQGNSA.

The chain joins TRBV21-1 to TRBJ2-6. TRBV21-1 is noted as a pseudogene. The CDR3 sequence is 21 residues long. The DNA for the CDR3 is TGTGCCAGCAGCAAAGCGCCCCCGGGGGCGGGGCCTAGCTCTGGGGCCAACGTCCTGACTTTC. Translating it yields CASSKAPPGAGPSSGANVLTF.

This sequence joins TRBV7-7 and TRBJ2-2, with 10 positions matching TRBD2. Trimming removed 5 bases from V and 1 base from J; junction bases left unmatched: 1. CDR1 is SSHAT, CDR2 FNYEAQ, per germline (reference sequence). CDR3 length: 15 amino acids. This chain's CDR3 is CASSRTSGNTGELFF. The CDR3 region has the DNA TGTGCCAGCAGCCGGACTAGCGGGAACACCGGGGAGCTGTTTTTT.